These 15 T cell receptor beta chains were all obtained from the same sample, sequenced in a study of molecular identifiers for immune sequencing clone quantification. TCRdb processed the PCR reads anew with MiXCR; each CDR3 protein has one entry. The sample has under 650,000 distinct CDR3 sequences, about 20% seen once; the top ten hold about 0.9%. What was sequenced was naive CD8+ T cells from blood, with Jurkat cell RNA spiked in. Regarding subset: FACS-sorted CD8+CD4-CCR7+CD45RA+ naive T cells. The receptors were gathered from a human donor in good health. Some libraries in this study had Jurkat cell RNA spiked in.

This rearrangement joins TRBV10-3 to TRBJ1-1; D is ambiguous. V was pared by 3 bases and J by 0 bases, with 2 bases between. Germline values: CDR1 ENHRY, CDR2 SYGVKD. This CDR3 region has 12 residues. The DNA of the CDR3 is TGTGCCATCAGTGATATGAACACTGAAGCTTTCTTT. Its protein is CAISDMNTEAFF.

With regard to this clonotype: The junction differs from germline at one of its ends, possibly a read error. The chain couples TRBV28 to TRBJ2-7, with 7 bases that match TRBD1. CDR3 length: 15 amino acids. Per the germline V gene, CDR1 is MDHEN and CDR2 is SYDVKM. DNA for the CDR3: TGTGCCAGCAGTTTCAGGGGGACCCCTTCCTACGTGCAGTACTTC. Its protein product is CASSFRGTPSYVQYF.

This clonotype was counted a few times. The chain combines TRBV12-3 or TRBV12-4 with TRBJ2-2; weak D call: TRBD1 (6 bases). The CDR3 runs 14 residues. Trimming cost V 1 base and J 5 bases, with 8 bases left between them. The CDR3 bases are TGTGCCAGCAGTTTAGGTGGACAGACCGGGGAGCTGTTTTTT. It is translated as CASSLGGQTGELFF.

The chain carries TRBV9 and TRBJ2-7; 16 nucleotides line up with TRBD2. The germline gives CDR1 SGDLS, CDR2 YYNGEE. With 3 bases clipped from V and 9 bases from J, the junction kept 12 bases outside the gene matches. The CDR3 consists of 17 residues. The DNA of the CDR3 is TGTGCCAGCAGCGCGGGACTAGCGGGAGGGATTGATCCGTGGCAGTACTTC. It encodes CASSAGLAGGIDPWQYF.

This clonotype was found many times. The gene calls are TRBV20-1 and TRBJ2-7; 9 bases are shared with TRBD2. The CDR3 covers 13 residues. CDR1 DFQATT and CDR2 SNEGSKA come from the germline V gene (reference sequence). CDR3 coding DNA: TGCCAATTAGCGGGGGCTGCCTCCTACGAGCAGTACTTC. Its translation is CQLAGAASYEQYF.

This clonotype was detected only a few times. The J gene is TRBJ1-5, the V gene TRBV27, with D unresolved. This CDR3 has 14 residues. Germline V lookup: CDR1 MNHEY, CDR2 SMNVEV (reference sequence). Trimming took off 6 bases at V and 0 bases at J, with 9 bases between the two ends. CDR3 nucleotide sequence: TGTGCCAGCAGCCAGGACGGTAGCAATCAGCCCCAGCATTTT. It encodes CASSQDGSNQPQHF.

This clonotype showed up many times. CDR3 sequence (DNA): TGTGCCAGCAGTCTCTTCTGGACTAGCGGGGCCTACAATGAGCAGTTCTTC. Translation gives CASSLFWTSGAYNEQFF. The chain uses TRBV12-3 or TRBV12-4 and TRBJ2-1, with 12 bases fitting TRBD2. The CDR3 runs 17 residues. V shed 5 bases, J shed 2 bases, and the junction held 7 bases outside the gene matches.

This clonotype was detected only once. This may be a read error, as it is one base from a much larger clone. The CDR3 is CATLAVAGLDSYNGQFF. The DNA for the CDR3 is TGTGCCACCCTGGCCGTTGCAGGCTTGGACTCCTACAATGGGCAGTTCTTC. V is TRBV2 and J is TRBJ2-1; D might be TRBD2 (5 bases). The CDR3 has 17 amino acids. Germline V gene sequence: CDR1 SNHLY, CDR2 FYNNEI.

About this clonotype: Given a much more abundant clone one base away, this may be a read error. The chain carries TRBV12-3 or TRBV12-4 and TRBJ2-7; TRBD2 matches at 8 bases. This CDR3 is 15 amino acids long. Trimming at V came to 5 bases and at J to 2 bases, leaving 8 bases not matched to a gene. The chain's CDR3 is CASSTGLVDPYEQYF. The CDR3, as DNA: TGTGCCAGCAGTACGGGACTAGTGGATCCCTACGAGCAGTACTTC.

The chain employs TRBV30 and TRBJ2-7; unclear D gene. Germline CDR1 GTSNPN, CDR2 SVGIG (reference sequence). V shed 5 bases and J shed 6 bases, with 11 bases lying between them. This CDR3 is built from 11 residues. CDR3 sequence (DNA): TGTGCCTGGGAACAGTCCGCCGAGCAGTACTTC. Residues: CAWEQSAEQYF.

To note about this clonotype: A far larger clone is one base from this, pointing to a likely read error. Since no conserved phenylalanine or tryptophan closes the CDR3, a read error is the likely cause. The chain carries TRBV6-2 or TRBV6-3 and TRBJ2-7; D gene unclear. This CDR3 spans 11 amino acids. Per the germline V gene, CDR1 is MNHEY and CDR2 is SVGEGT. V gave up 5 bases and J gave up 2 bases, with 4 bases separating them. CDR3 bases: TGTGCCAGCAGTCCCGCCTACGAGCAGTACCTC. It yields the protein CASSPAYEQYL.

In its sample, this clonotype was seen a few times. This CDR3 is CSARLIGGGQVLNYEQYF. The DNA for the CDR3 is TGCAGTGCTAGATTGATTGGGGGTGGACAGGTATTGAACTACGAGCAGTACTTC. The chain employs TRBV20-1 and TRBJ2-7, with TRBD1 identical over 7 bases. The V segment lost 2 bases and the J segment 3 bases; nucleotides outside the gene matches: 19. The CDR3 has 18 amino acids. Germline CDR1 DFQATT, CDR2 SNEGSKA (reference sequence).

This clonotype was counted between two and nine times. The J gene is TRBJ2-3, the V gene TRBV10-1; D unclear. The germline CDR1 and CDR2 sequences are WNHNN and SYGVQD (reference sequence). Trimming shortened V by 3 bases and J by 4 bases, and 14 bases separated the two germline ends. The CDR3 extends over 15 amino acids. The CDR3 spells CASSEDGVLADTQYF. As DNA, the CDR3 is TGCGCCAGCAGTGAAGACGGAGTCTTGGCAGATACGCAGTATTTT.

This clonotype was seen at least ten times. This chain links TRBV3-1 with TRBJ2-3; TRBD2 matches at 12 bases. Germline loops: CDR1 LGHDT, CDR2 YNNKEL (reference sequence). J gave up 6 bases and V 0 bases, and 16 bases lay outside the gene matches. The CDR3 is 20 residues long. CDR3 DNA: TGTGCCAGCAGCCAAGATCCCTCCGTACTAGCGGGGGGCCGAGCGGATACGCAGTATTTT. Translating gives CASSQDPSVLAGGRADTQYF.

This clonotype has a count of ten or more. V is TRBV5-1 and J is TRBJ2-7, with 12 bases matching TRBD1. The CDR3 sequence is 15 residues long. The V and J ends lost 4 bases and 5 bases, in that order; junction bases with no gene match: 7. Looked up from germline, CDR1 is SGHRS and CDR2 is YFSETQ. The CDR3 DNA follows: TGCGCCAGCAGCCAAAGGGACAGGGGGCGTAACGAGCAGTACTTC. Translating gives CASSQRDRGRNEQYF.